The entry that follows covers one T cell receptor (beta chain) sequence. This clonotype was picked up many times. Its cognate antigen has yet to be identified. No base quality values were provided; no much bigger clone lies one nucleotide off. This sample was included in a study of human T cells and chemical hapten exposure (dated by TCRdb to about 2021). For the wider study: For sensitization, 2% DPC in acetone was applied to a roughly 2 cm by roughly 2 cm area of upper inner arm skin. The mostly female patient cohort included alopecia areata with under or over 50% scalp involvement, alopecia totalis and alopecia universalis. Throughout the approximately 25-week study period, patients were also given weekly therapeutic DPC doses on the scalp. Libraries were combined into a pool for sequencing, and differences in TCR yield between samples came mainly from small differences in library volumes within the pool. Patch testing was done on the upper back using Finn chambers containing 0.01% DPC, and results were scored after 6 days according to International Contact Dermatitis Research Group standards. For TCR sequencing, blood came from 25 to 35 alopecia patients at anywhere from one to four time points (pre-sensitization, 2, 6 and 24 weeks). Blood samples were taken from patients before sensitization (week 0) and at 2, 6 and about 24 weeks after DPC sensitization. In alopecia patients, the study followed how the peripheral blood TCR repertoire changed in vivo over primary and secondary sensitization to diphenylcyclopropenone (DPC), a hapten.

General study outcomes and caveats: Because every patient had alopecia, a presumed autoimmune disease, the patients' immune response might differ from that of healthy individuals. After repeated subsampling, the strength of the expansion versus patch-test correlation and the threshold at which it became significant changed. Significantly more large CDR3 similarity clusters were formed by expanded TCRs than by pre-sensitization or healthy control sets, consistent with antigen-driven responses. No change with DPC sensitization was found in the number of TCRs above 1 in 1000 frequency, and no evidence of global repertoire structure alterations was found. Patch test score was positively correlated with the number of PT1 expanded TCRs, with significance at thresholds 8, 16 and 32 but not at 4.

Compared with germline, V lacks 6 bases and J lacks 4 bases; bases without a gene match: 8. The cysteine opens and the phenylalanine closes a CDR3 of 16 amino acids. Of all the DNA, just the CDR3 is kept, 48 bases in frame from base 1. The library relied on RACE. The run used a NextSeq 500. Library preparation attached unique molecular identifiers to individual cDNA molecules for quantitative, reproducible TCR counting. Both TCR alpha and TCR beta chains were sequenced from each blood RNA sample. As for the original processing: Samples had a median of approximately 93,000 TCRs, with a range from roughly 23,224 to 700,000. V, J and CDR3 annotation of the TCR reads was performed with the Decombinator software suite. To make PS versus PT1 abundance plots, every sample was subsampled to the same number of TCRs (28,000). TCRs were defined as expanded if absent before sensitization and observed at least eight times at the 2-week time point. The public reads were reprocessed in TCRdb via fastp at Q25 and MiXCR, keeping in-frame beta chains. Identical CDR3 proteins give one entry, which carries the most common genes and DNA. TCRdb, not the original authors, processed these V and J calls. Recorded for this sample are a few hundred thousand distinct CDR3 sequences; around 5.5% of them occurred a single time. In total, the top ten clones hold around 8% of the sample.

The time point label here, explained by the study, means: pre-sensitization, week 0. The treatment or condition label corresponds to: therapeutic diphenylcyclopropenone sensitization with weekly scalp DPC. Blood at each patch-test visit was drawn before the patch test was applied. Eligible patients were aged 18 to 70, diagnosed with alopecia, deemed suitable for DPC therapy, and excluded if pregnant. Unfractionated whole blood was collected in Tempus Blood RNA tubes, and total RNA was extracted from that blood. This specimen consisted of whole blood, obtained in connection with sensitization to the hapten diphenylcyclopropenone (DPC). The TCR originated in a woman between 18 and 30 years old with alopecia areata. Some clones in this sample may be carry-over from other donors' samples. The sequence links TRBV12-3 or TRBV12-4 to TRBJ2-3; 12 bases in the middle match TRBD1. The DNA reads as follows: TGTGCCAGCAGGTCCACCGGGACAGGGGGCGCAGATACGCAGTATTTT. Translated, it reads CASRSTGTGGADTQYF.